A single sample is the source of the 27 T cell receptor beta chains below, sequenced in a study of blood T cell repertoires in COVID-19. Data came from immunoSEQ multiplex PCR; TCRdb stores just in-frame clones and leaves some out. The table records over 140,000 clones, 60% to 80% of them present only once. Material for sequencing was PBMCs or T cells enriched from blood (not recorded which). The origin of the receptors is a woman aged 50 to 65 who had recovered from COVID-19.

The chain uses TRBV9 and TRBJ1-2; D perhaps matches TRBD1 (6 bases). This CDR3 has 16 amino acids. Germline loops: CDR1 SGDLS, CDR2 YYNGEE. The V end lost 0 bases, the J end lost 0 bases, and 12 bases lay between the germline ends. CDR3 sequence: CASSVDIGQTNYGYTF. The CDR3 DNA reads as TGTGCCAGCAGCGTAGACATAGGACAGACTAACTATGGCTACACCTTC. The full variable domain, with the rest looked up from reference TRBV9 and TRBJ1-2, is DSGVTQTPKHLITATGQRVTLRCSPRSGDLSVYWYQQSLDQGLQFLIQYYNGEERAKGNILERFSAQQFPDLHSELNLSSLELGDSALYFCASSVDIGQTNYGYTFGSGTRLTVV.

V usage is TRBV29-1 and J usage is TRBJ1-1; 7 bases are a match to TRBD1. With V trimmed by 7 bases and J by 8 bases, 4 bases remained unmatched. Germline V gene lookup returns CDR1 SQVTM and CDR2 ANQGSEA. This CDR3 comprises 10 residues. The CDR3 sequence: CSARQGEAFF. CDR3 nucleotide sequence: TGCAGCGCACGACAGGGAGAAGCTTTCTTT.

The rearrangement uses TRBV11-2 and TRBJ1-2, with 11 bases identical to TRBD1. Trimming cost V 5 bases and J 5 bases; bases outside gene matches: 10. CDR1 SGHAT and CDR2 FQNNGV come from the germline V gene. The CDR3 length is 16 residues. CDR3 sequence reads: CASSLLTGTGGYGYTF. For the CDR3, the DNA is TGTGCCAGCAGCCTTTTAACCGGGACAGGGGGATATGGCTACACCTTC. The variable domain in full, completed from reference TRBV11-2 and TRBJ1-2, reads EAGVAQSPRYKIIEKRQSVAFWCNPISGHATLYWYQQILGQGPKLLIQFQNNGVVDDSQLPKDRFSAERLKGVDSTLKIQPAKLEDSAVYLCASSLLTGTGGYGYTFGSGTRLTVV.

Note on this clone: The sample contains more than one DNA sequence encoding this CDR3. The CDR3 is CATSDPGTGGYEQYF. The CDR3 DNA reads TGTGCCACCAGTGATCCCGGGACAGGGGGCTACGAGCAGTACTTC. The chain carries TRBV24-1 and TRBJ2-7; TRBD1 aligns across 11 bases. This CDR3 has 15 residues. V lost 3 bases and J lost 3; bases outside the gene matches: 3. Germline loops: CDR1 KGHDR, CDR2 SFDVKD.

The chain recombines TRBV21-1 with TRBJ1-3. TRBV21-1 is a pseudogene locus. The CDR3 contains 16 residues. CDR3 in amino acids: CASSKEDGGSGNTIYF. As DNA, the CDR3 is TGTGCCAGCAGCAAAGAGGACGGAGGCTCTGGAAACACCATATATTTT.

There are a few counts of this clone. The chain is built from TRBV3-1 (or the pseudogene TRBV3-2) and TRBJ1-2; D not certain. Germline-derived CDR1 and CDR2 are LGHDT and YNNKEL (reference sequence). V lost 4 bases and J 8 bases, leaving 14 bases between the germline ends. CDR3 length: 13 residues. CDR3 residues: CASSLDLGEGYTF. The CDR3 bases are TGTGCCAGCAGCCTTGACTTGGGAGAGGGCTACACCTTC.

The CDR3 here is CASSLIRPMNTEAFF. CDR3 DNA: TGTGCCAGCAGCTTAATCAGGCCTATGAACACTGAAGCTTTCTTT. V and J are TRBV7-3 and TRBJ1-1; D remains unclear. Trimming removed 1 base at V and 0 bases at J, with 9 bases between. Per the germline V gene, CDR1 is SGHTA and CDR2 is FQGTGA. The CDR3 is 15 residues long.

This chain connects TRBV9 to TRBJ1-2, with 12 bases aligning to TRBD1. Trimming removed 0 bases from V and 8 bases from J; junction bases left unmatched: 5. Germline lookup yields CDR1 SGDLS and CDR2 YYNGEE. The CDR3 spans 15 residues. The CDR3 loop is CASSVGTGTGGGYTF. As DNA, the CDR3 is TGTGCCAGCAGCGTAGGTACCGGGACAGGGGGCGGCTACACCTTC.

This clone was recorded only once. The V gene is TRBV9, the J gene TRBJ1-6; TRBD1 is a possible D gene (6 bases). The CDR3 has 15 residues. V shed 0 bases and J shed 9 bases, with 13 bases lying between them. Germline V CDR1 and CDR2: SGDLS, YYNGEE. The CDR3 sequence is CASSVDGRGGSPLHF. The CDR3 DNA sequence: TGTGCCAGCAGCGTAGACGGCAGGGGTGGTTCACCCCTCCACTTT.

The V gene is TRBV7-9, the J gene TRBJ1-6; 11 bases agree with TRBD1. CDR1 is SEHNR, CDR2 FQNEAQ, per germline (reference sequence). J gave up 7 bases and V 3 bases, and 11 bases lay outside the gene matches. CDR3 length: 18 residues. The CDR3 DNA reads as TGTGCCAGCAGCTTGCGGGACCCGGGACAGGGGGGGAATTCACCCCTCCACTTT. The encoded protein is CASSLRDPGQGGNSPLHF.

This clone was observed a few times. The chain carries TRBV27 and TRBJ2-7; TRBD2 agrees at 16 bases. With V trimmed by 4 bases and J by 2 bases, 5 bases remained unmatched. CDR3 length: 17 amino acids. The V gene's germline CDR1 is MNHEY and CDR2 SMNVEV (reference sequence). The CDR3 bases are TGTGCCAGCAGTTCGGGACTAGCGGGAGGGCCGACCTACGAGCAGTACTTC. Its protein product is CASSSGLAGGPTYEQYF.

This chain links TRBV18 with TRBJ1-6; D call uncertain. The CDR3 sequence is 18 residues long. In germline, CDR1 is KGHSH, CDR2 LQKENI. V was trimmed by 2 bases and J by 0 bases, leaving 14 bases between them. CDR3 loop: CASSPMEPKSSYNSPLHF. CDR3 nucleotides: TGTGCCAGCTCACCAATGGAGCCCAAGAGCTCCTATAATTCACCCCTCCACTTT.

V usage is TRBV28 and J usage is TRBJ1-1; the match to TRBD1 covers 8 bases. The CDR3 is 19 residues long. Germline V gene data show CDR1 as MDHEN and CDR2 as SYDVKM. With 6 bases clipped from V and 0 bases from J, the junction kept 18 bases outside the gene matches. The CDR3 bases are TGTGCCAGCAGCTCTCTCCAGGGGGCCCTTCTAATAATGAACACTGAAGCTTTCTTT. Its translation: CASSSLQGALLIMNTEAFF. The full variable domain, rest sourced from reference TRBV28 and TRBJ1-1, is DVKVTQSSRYLVKRTGEKVFLECVQDMDHENMFWYRQDPGLGLRLIYFSYDVKMKEKGDIPEGYSVSREKKERFSLILESASTNQTSMYLCASSSLQGALLIMNTEAFFGQGTRLTVV.

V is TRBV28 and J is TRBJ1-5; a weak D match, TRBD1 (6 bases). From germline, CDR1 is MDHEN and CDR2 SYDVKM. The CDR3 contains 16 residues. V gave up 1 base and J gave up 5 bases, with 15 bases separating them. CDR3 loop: CASSLYFGGSDQPQHF. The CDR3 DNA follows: TGTGCCAGCAGTTTATACTTTGGGGGCTCGGATCAGCCCCAGCATTTT.

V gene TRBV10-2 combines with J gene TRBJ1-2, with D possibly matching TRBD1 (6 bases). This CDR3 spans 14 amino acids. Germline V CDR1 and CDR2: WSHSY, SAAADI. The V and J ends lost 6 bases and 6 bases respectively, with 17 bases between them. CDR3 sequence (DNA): TGCGCCAGCAGCCCCCCCGGACAGAATCATGGCTACACCTTC. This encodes CASSPPGQNHGYTF.

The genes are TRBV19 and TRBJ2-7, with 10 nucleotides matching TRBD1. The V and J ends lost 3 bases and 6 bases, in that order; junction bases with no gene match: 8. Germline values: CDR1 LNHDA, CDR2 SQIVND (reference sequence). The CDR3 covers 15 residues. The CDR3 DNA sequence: TGTGCCAGTAGTATTCAAGGGACAGGGGTTAGCGAGCAGTACTTC. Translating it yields CASSIQGTGVSEQYF.

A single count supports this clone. In DNA, the CDR3 is TGTGCCAGCGAGGACGCAGGGTCCTACAATGAGCAGTTCTTC. Its translation is CASEDAGSYNEQFF. The chain joins TRBV25-1 to TRBJ2-1, with D possibly matching TRBD1 (5 bases). Trimming cost V 8 bases and J 1 base, with 12 bases left between them. Germline values: CDR1 MGHDK, CDR2 SYGVNS. This CDR3 spans 14 amino acids.

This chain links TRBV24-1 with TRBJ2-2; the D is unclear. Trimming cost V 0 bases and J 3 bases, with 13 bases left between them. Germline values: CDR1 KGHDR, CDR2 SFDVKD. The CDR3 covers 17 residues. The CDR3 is CATSDLILTEYTGELFF. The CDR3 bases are TGTGCCACCAGTGATTTGATTTTAACAGAATACACCGGGGAGCTGTTTTTT.

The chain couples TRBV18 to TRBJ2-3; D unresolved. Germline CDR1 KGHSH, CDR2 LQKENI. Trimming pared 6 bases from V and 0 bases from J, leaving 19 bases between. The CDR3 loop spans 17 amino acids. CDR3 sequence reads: CASSYSQPGPSTDTQYF. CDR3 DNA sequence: TGTGCCAGCTCTTATTCTCAACCCGGTCCTAGCACAGATACGCAGTATTTT.

The CDR3 here is CASSSRSWGLAGTEAFF. The DNA for the CDR3 is TGTGCCAGCAGCTCGAGGTCGTGGGGTTTGGCGGGCACTGAAGCTTTCTTT. The chain uses TRBV11-3 and TRBJ1-1; D gene ambiguous. The CDR3 extends over 17 amino acids. Germline CDR1 is SGHNT and CDR2 is YENEEA. V lost 4 bases and J 4 bases, leaving 22 bases between the germline ends.

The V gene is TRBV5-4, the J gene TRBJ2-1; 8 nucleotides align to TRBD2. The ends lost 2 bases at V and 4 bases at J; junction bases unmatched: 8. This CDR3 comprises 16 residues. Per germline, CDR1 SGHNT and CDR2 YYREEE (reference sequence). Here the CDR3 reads CASSFLVLADYNEQFF. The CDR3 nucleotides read TGTGCCAGCAGCTTTCTAGTACTAGCGGATTACAATGAGCAGTTCTTC. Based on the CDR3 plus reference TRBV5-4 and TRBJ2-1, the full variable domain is ETGVTQSPTHLIKTRGQQVTLRCSSQSGHNTVSWYQQALGQGPQFIFQYYREEENGRGNFPPRFSGLQFPNYSSELNVNALELDDSALYLCASSFLVLADYNEQFFGPGTRLTVL.

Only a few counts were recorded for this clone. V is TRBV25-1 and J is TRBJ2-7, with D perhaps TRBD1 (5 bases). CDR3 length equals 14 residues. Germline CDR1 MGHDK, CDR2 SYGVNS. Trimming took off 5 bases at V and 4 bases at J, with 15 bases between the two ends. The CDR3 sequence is CASSRAGPRYEQYF. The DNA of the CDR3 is TGTGCCAGCAGTAGGGCAGGGCCGAGATACGAGCAGTACTTC.

The CDR3 DNA reads TGCGCCAGCAGCTCCCGGGAACAGGGTGGTTCACCCCTCCACTTT. Its translation: CASSSREQGGSPLHF. The V call is TRBV5-1, the J call TRBJ1-6; D might be TRBD1 (6 bases). Germline V lookup: CDR1 SGHRS, CDR2 YFSETQ. V shed 3 bases and J shed 9 bases, with 16 bases lying between them. The CDR3 length is 15 residues. The whole variable domain, remainder taken from reference TRBV5-1 and TRBJ1-6, is KAGVTQTPRYLIKTRGQQVTLSCSPISGHRSVSWYQQTPGQGLQFLFEYFSETQRNKGNFPGRFSGRQFSNSRSEMNVSTLELGDSALYLCASSSREQGGSPLHFGNGTRLTVT.

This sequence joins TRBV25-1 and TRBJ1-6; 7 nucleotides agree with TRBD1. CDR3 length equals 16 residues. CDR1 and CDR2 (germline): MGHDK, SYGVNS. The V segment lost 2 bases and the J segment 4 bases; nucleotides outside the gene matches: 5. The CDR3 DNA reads TGTGCCAGCAGTGAACGAGGGGGCGGATATAATTCACCCCTCCACTTT. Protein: CASSERGGGYNSPLHF.

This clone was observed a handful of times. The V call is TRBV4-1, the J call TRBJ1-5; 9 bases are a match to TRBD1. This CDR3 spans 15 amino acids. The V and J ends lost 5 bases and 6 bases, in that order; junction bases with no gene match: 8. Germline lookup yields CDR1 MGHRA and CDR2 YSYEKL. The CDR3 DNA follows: TGCGCCAGCAGCACGCGGACAGGGGTTGGTCAGCCCCAGCATTTT. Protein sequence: CASSTRTGVGQPQHF.

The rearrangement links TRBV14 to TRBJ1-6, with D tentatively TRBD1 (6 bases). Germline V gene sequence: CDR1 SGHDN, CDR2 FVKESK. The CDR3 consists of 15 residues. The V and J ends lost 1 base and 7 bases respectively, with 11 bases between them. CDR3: CASSQGTVSNSPLHF. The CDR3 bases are TGTGCCAGCAGCCAAGGGACAGTTAGCAATTCACCCCTCCACTTT.

DNA of the CDR3: TGTGCCTGGAGCCCATCGGGTTTTGACCCGAACACTGAAGCTTTCTTT. Translation gives CAWSPSGFDPNTEAFF. The chain has TRBV30 and TRBJ1-1; no definite D call. The CDR3 runs to 16 residues. V lost 3 bases and J 1 base, leaving 18 bases between the germline ends. Germline lookup yields CDR1 GTSNPN and CDR2 SVGIG (reference sequence).